This T cell receptor (beta chain) emerged from a study of CD8 T cells in ankylosing spondylitis. Findings and caveats of the study: Fewer than 10 highly homologous variants formed a TCR beta motif that appeared characteristic of ankylosing spondylitis blood.

As concerns this clonotype: Its cognate antigen is unknown.

The CDR3 contains 14 residues. The V end lost 3 bases, the J end lost 2 bases, and 10 bases lay between the germline ends. Libraries for TCR beta were made by quantitative 5'-RACE with molecular barcodes. MiXCR, applied by TCRdb to the 5' RACE reads, yields one record per CDR3 protein. In the table there are 150,000 or so distinct CDR3 sequences, 25% to 35% of which are singletons. V usage is TRBV12-3 or TRBV12-4 and J usage is TRBJ1-2, with D tentatively TRBD1 (6 bases). Sequencing was performed on synovial fluid, either unsorted or a sorted T cell fraction (not recorded which). This TCR came from a male donor with ankylosing spondylitis. The CDR3 coding sequence is TGTGCCAGCAGTTTGGACAGTGAGAACTATGGCTACACCTTC. Protein: CASSLDSENYGYTF.